The clone carrying this TCR beta chain occurred a few times. Antigen specificity is unknown. V was clipped by 3 bases and J by 6 bases; unmatched bases: 5. There are 13 residues in the CDR3. The germline gives CDR1 SEHNR, CDR2 FQNEAQ (reference sequence). This entry is derived from a study of T-cell memory formation after mild COVID-19. About the research overall: The two donors had largely donor-specific TCR clusters.

After 5'RACE with constant-segment primers, TCR alpha and TCR beta cDNA libraries carrying sample barcodes and UMIs were obtained. TCRdb reprocessed the 5' RACE reads with MiXCR, giving one entry per CDR3 protein. The profile shows about 560,000 distinct CDR3 sequences, 20% to 25% of them singletons. Study-level results: Day 15 to 85 contractors were CD4/CD8 balanced; later expanders leaned CD4+. Memory cells collected pre-infection included some clones that later responded, suggesting cross-reactive memory joined.

Sequencing was done on a sample of PBMCs or a T cell subset sorted from them (not recorded which). This TCR was sampled from an adult woman who had mild COVID-19 (a few samples of this study predate the infection). Cell type and time point are not known. The chain carries TRBV7-9 and TRBJ2-7; TRBD1 aligns across 7 bases. The CDR3 region is CASSFGRGPEQYF. The CDR3 DNA reads as TGTGCCAGCAGCTTCGGTAGGGGGCCCGAGCAGTACTTC.